This TCR beta chain was documented in a study of cytotoxic CD8 clonotypes in ibrutinib-treated CLL. Overall study context: Patient counts were about 12 relapsed/refractory, over 14 treatment-naive and about 18 IGHV unmutated. After median 68 months, roughly 14 stayed in remission, about twelve progressed; responses about 24 partial, 2 complete. Overall study results and limits: Baseline clonality, higher than in age-matched healthy donors, tracked circulating CD8+ T-cell counts.

Germline lookup yields CDR1 SGHAT and CDR2 FQDESV (reference sequence). V gave up 3 bases and J gave up 10 bases, with 10 bases separating them. The CDR3 extends over 12 amino acids. With regard to this clone: What it binds is not known.

Sequenced by immunoSEQ multiplex PCR; TCRdb stores in-frame clones only, minus some. This table holds approximately 32,000 clones, 69% found once. This receptor was taken from a human donor with chronic lymphocytic leukemia. The specimen was PBMCs, collected before ibrutinib treatment. V gene TRBV11-1 combines with J gene TRBJ2-1; D is unresolved. In DNA form, the CDR3 reads TGTGCCAGCAGCTTGGATCGAGAGGAGCAGTTCTTC. It yields the protein CASSLDREEQFF.